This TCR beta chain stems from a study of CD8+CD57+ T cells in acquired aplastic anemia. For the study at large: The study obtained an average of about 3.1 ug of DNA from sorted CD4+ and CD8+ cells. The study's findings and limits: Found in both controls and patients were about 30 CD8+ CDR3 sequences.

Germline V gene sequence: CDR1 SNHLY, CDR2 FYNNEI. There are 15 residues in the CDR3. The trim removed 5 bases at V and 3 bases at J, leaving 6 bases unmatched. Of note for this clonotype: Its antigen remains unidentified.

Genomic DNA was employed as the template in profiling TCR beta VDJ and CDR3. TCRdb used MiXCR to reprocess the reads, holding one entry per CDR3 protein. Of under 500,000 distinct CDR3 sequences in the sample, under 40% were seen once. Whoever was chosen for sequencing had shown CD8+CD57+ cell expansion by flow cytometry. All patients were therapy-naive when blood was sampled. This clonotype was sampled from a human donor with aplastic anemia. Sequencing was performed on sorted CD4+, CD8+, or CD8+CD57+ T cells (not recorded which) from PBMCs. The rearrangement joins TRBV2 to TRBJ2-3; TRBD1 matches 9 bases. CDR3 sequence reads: CASSRRDRETDTQYF. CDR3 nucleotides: TGTGCCAGCAGTCGTCGGGACAGGGAGACAGATACGCAGTATTTT.